One sample yielded the 30 T cell receptor beta chains listed below, sequenced in a study of cytomegalovirus exposure and HLA in healthy donors (dated by TCRdb to about 2017). Library prep was done by the immunoSEQ multiplex PCR assay. For the multiplex PCR, a mixture combining 60 forward primers for TCR Vbeta segments and 13 reverse primers for TCR Jbeta segments was used. The clones in this table, taken by TCRdb from immuneACCESS, are in-frame only. Not every clone is retained; where verified, under half of the shortfall comes from an unresolved V gene, and the cause of the rest is unknown. The sample table holds roughly 86,000 clones, of which over 60% were seen once. Roughly 21% of the sample is taken by the ten largest. Sequences were obtained from PBMCs. Receptors originate from a woman aged 50 to 60 in good health and CMV-seropositive.

A few counts support this clone. V gene TRBV7-9 combines with J gene TRBJ1-2, with D unresolved. In germline, CDR1 is SEHNR, CDR2 FQNEAQ (reference sequence). The CDR3 runs 13 residues. Trimming left V 2 bases short and J 4 bases short, with 8 bases between. DNA for the CDR3: TGTGCCAGCAGCTTAAACAGTCTCTATGGCTACACCTTC. Its translation is CASSLNSLYGYTF.

This clone came up a few times. J is TRBJ2-4 and V is TRBV19; D remains unclear. The germline V and J ends were trimmed by 4 bases and 5 bases, with 9 bases remaining between them. The length of the CDR3 is 13 residues. Germline V gene sequence: CDR1 LNHDA, CDR2 SQIVND (reference sequence). The CDR3 bases are TGTGCCAGTAGTAAGCCCAACCAAAACATTCAGTACTTC. Translating gives CASSKPNQNIQYF.

The chain recombines TRBV2 with TRBJ2-5, with no clear D. This CDR3 is built from 13 residues. Germline-derived CDR1 and CDR2 are SNHLY and FYNNEI. V gave up 4 bases and J gave up 2 bases, with 8 bases separating them. The CDR3 loop reads CASSGAEQETQYF. The CDR3 DNA reads as TGTGCCAGCAGTGGGGCCGAACAAGAGACCCAGTACTTC.

The chain couples TRBV6-5 to TRBJ2-3; D is possibly TRBD1 (6 bases). The V end lost 6 bases, the J end lost 2 bases, and 15 bases lay between the germline ends. The CDR3 spans 15 residues. The germline gives CDR1 MNHEY, CDR2 SVGAGI. CDR3 sequence: CASSVDRSLTDTQYF. The CDR3, as DNA: TGTGCCAGCAGCGTAGACAGGTCTCTCACAGATACGCAGTATTTT.

The chain has TRBV29-1 and TRBJ2-7; D may be TRBD1 (6 bases). V was cut by 3 bases and J by 3 bases, with 6 bases left in between. CDR3 size: 11 residues. The germline V gene has CDR1 SQVTM and CDR2 ANQGSEA. The CDR3 DNA sequence: TGCAGCGTTGAGACAGGCTACGAGCAGTACTTC. Amino acids: CSVETGYEQYF.

The chain carries TRBV28 and TRBJ1-4; D perhaps matches TRBD1 (5 bases). The CDR3 loop spans 15 amino acids. Trimming pared 4 bases from V and 4 bases from J, leaving 13 bases between. CDR1 is MDHEN, CDR2 SYDVKM, per germline. CDR3: CASSSWGVGNEKLFF. Written as DNA, the CDR3 is TGTGCCAGCAGTTCTTGGGGCGTAGGTAATGAAAAACTGTTTTTT.

CDR3 in amino acids: CASSTGQGSLGEQYF. The CDR3, as DNA: TGTGCCAGCTCAACTGGACAGGGGAGTCTGGGCGAGCAGTACTTC. V is TRBV18 and J is TRBJ2-7; 9 nucleotides align to TRBD1. The germline CDR1 and CDR2 sequences are KGHSH and LQKENI. The CDR3 has 15 residues. J gave up 6 bases and V 5 bases, and 11 bases lay outside the gene matches.

This clone turned up a few times. The chain is built from TRBV6-5 and TRBJ2-5, with TRBD2 as a possible D gene (6 bases). The germline gives CDR1 MNHEY, CDR2 SVGAGI. The CDR3 is 13 residues long. V was trimmed by 4 bases and J by 1 base, leaving 7 bases between them. CDR3 DNA sequence: TGTGCCAGCAGTTGGGACTTCCAAGAGACCCAGTACTTC. It translates to CASSWDFQETQYF.

The genes are TRBV5-1 and TRBJ2-7; D possibly corresponds to TRBD2 (6 bases). Trimming removed 0 bases from V and 1 base from J, with 11 bases in between. The CDR3 consists of 15 residues. Germline lookup yields CDR1 SGHRS and CDR2 YFSETQ. The CDR3 DNA sequence: TGCGCCAGCAGCTTGGCGGCAGGGAGGTCCTACGAGCAGTACTTC. Translating gives CASSLAAGRSYEQYF.

The J gene is TRBJ1-1, the V gene TRBV29-1; D is undetermined. Germline V gives CDR1 SQVTM, CDR2 ANQGSEA. V lost 5 bases to trimming and J lost 7 bases, with 14 bases between them. The CDR3 covers 12 residues. The CDR3 sequence: CSVSPRGGEAFF. CDR3 coding DNA: TGCAGCGTTTCTCCTCGAGGAGGTGAAGCTTTCTTT.

The chain employs TRBV28 and TRBJ1-1; D possibly corresponds to TRBD1 (6 bases). The germline V and J ends were trimmed by 3 bases and 5 bases, with 10 bases remaining between them. The CDR3 covers 13 residues. CDR1 MDHEN and CDR2 SYDVKM come from the germline V gene. DNA for the CDR3: TGTGCCAGCAGTTTGAGGGGGGGGACTGAAGCTTTCTTT. As protein: CASSLRGGTEAFF.

The chain has TRBV28 and TRBJ1-2, with 8 bases matching TRBD1. V dropped 5 bases and J dropped 3; count of bases not matched to a gene: 8. CDR3 length: 15 amino acids. Per germline, CDR1 MDHEN and CDR2 SYDVKM. As DNA, the CDR3 is TGTGCCAGCAGTCCCCGGGACAGGCGGCACTATGGCTACACCTTC. Protein sequence: CASSPRDRRHYGYTF.

The J gene is TRBJ2-7, the V gene TRBV11-2; D remains unclear. V dropped 2 bases and J dropped 3 bases, with 20 bases sitting between them. CDR3 length: 17 amino acids. Germline-derived CDR1 and CDR2 are SGHAT and FQNNGV. CDR3 coding DNA: TGTGCCAGCAGCTTATATACGTCGAGGAAAGAAAGCTACGAGCAGTACTTC. This sequence encodes CASSLYTSRKESYEQYF.

The chain recombines TRBV18 with TRBJ2-1, with D maybe TRBD2 (6 bases). The germline V gene has CDR1 KGHSH and CDR2 LQKENI. V lost 1 base to trimming and J lost 9 bases, with 7 bases between them. The CDR3 extends over 12 amino acids. The CDR3 is CASSPRRGEQFF. The CDR3 DNA reads as TGTGCCAGCTCACCACGGAGGGGTGAGCAGTTCTTC.

The chain links TRBV14 to TRBJ2-7; the D gene is possibly TRBD1 (6 bases). Trimming cost V 0 bases and J 2 bases, with 11 bases left between them. CDR1 and CDR2 (germline): SGHDN, FVKESK. The CDR3 is 15 residues long. CDR3 nucleotide sequence: TGTGCCAGCAGCCAAGAACTAGGGACAACCTACGAGCAGTACTTC. This encodes CASSQELGTTYEQYF.

This clone occurred a few times. The chain uses TRBV28 and TRBJ2-5; D uncertain. The CDR3 has 15 residues. V lost 7 bases to trimming and J lost 5 bases, with 20 bases between them. Germline V gene sequence: CDR1 MDHEN, CDR2 SYDVKM. CDR3 bases: TGTGCCAGCAATCCCCCACGGGTTTCGGGTGAGACCCAGTACTTC. Its translation is CASNPPRVSGETQYF.

The CDR3 DNA is TGTGCCAGCAGTGGATCAATATACACAGAGAACACTGAAGCTTTCTTT. Protein product: CASSGSIYTENTEAFF. The rearrangement links TRBV6-1 to TRBJ1-1; no reliable D call. CDR1 MNHNS and CDR2 SASEGT come from the germline V gene. Trimming removed 4 bases from V and 1 base from J, with 16 bases in between. This CDR3 is built from 16 residues.

The chain joins TRBV9 to TRBJ2-7; 7 bases are shared with TRBD2. The trim removed 4 bases at V and 3 bases at J, leaving 10 bases unmatched. This CDR3 contains 15 residues. Per the germline V gene, CDR1 is SGDLS and CDR2 is YYNGEE. The CDR3 is CASSLRGEASYEQYF. The CDR3 coding sequence is TGTGCCAGCAGCCTCCGGGGGGAAGCGAGCTACGAGCAGTACTTC.

The chain uses TRBV7-8 and TRBJ1-1; D gene uncertain. The CDR3 is made up of 12 amino acids. The V gene lost 1 base and the J gene lost 12 bases, with 12 bases spanning the gap. The germline V gene encodes CDR1 SGHVS and CDR2 FQNEAQ. CDR3 loop: CASSLGGTQTFF. CDR3 sequence (DNA): TGTGCCAGCAGCTTAGGAGGTACGCAGACTTTCTTT.

The chain uses TRBV28 and TRBJ1-1; no firm D call. Germline V CDR1 and CDR2: MDHEN, SYDVKM. The length of the CDR3 is 15 residues. V was clipped by 4 bases and J by 1 base, with 13 bases between them. CDR3 nucleotide sequence: TGTGCCAGCAGTTCCTCTAATACGAGGAACACTGAAGCTTTCTTT. It encodes CASSSSNTRNTEAFF.

The chain couples TRBV5-5 to TRBJ2-1; perhaps TRBD1 as D (5 bases). The germline CDR1 and CDR2 sequences are SGHKS and YYEKEE (reference sequence). This CDR3 contains 15 residues. V gave up 0 bases and J gave up 7 bases, with 14 bases separating them. For the CDR3, the DNA is TGTGCCAGCAGCTTGGAAACCAGGGTGGGGAATGAGCAGTTCTTC. The encoded protein is CASSLETRVGNEQFF.

This clone has more than one count but fewer than ten. This chain uses TRBV4-1 with TRBJ2-3; TRBD2 matches at 9 bases. Per the germline V gene, CDR1 is MGHRA and CDR2 is YSYEKL. This CDR3 is built from 15 residues. V trimming: 0 bases; J trimming: 4 bases; junction bases outside the gene matches: 2. Here the CDR3 reads CASSQDSGGSDTQYF. The CDR3 DNA reads as TGCGCCAGCAGCCAAGATAGCGGGGGTTCAGATACGCAGTATTTT.

The V call is TRBV25-1, the J call TRBJ2-7; D perhaps matches TRBD1 (5 bases). CDR3 length: 14 residues. CDR1 MGHDK and CDR2 SYGVNS come from the germline V gene. V lost 5 bases, J lost 1 base, and 12 bases lay in between. The CDR3 here is CASSPAGASYEQYF. The CDR3 DNA reads TGTGCCAGCAGTCCGGCTGGGGCTTCCTACGAGCAGTACTTC.

V usage is TRBV28 and J usage is TRBJ1-2, with TRBD1 as a possible D gene (6 bases). From germline, CDR1 is MDHEN and CDR2 SYDVKM. V lost 10 bases and J 3 bases, leaving 12 bases between the germline ends. The CDR3 has 12 residues. The CDR3 nucleotides are TGTGCCACTGAGGGGGTGGACTATGGCTACACCTTC. Its protein is CATEGVDYGYTF.

This clone was seen many times. Other DNA sequences within the sample encode an identical CDR3. V usage is TRBV7-3 and J usage is TRBJ1-1, with D uncertain. The CDR3 runs to 13 residues. Germline CDR1 is SGHTA and CDR2 is FQGTGA. Between the trimmed V and J ends, which lost 2 bases and 0 bases, there was a span of 4 bases. The CDR3 DNA reads as TGTGCCAGCAGCTTATCGGTGAACACTGAAGCTTTCTTT. It specifies CASSLSVNTEAFF.

The rearrangement links TRBV10-1 to TRBJ2-3, with D possibly being TRBD2 (6 bases). The V gene's germline CDR1 is WNHNN and CDR2 SYGVQD (reference sequence). The V end lost 8 bases, the J end lost 2 bases, and 11 bases lay between the germline ends. The CDR3 length is 13 residues. The CDR3 reads CASSRGYTDTQYF. CDR3 in DNA: TGCGCCAGCTCCCGGGGGTACACAGATACGCAGTATTTT.

This sequence joins TRBV7-2 and TRBJ2-1, with unresolved D. The germline gives CDR1 SGHTA, CDR2 FQGNSA. V was clipped by 1 base and J by 6 bases, with 7 bases between them. The CDR3 spans 13 residues. The CDR3 is CASSLDPFNEQFF. The CDR3 DNA reads TGTGCCAGCAGCTTAGATCCCTTCAATGAGCAGTTCTTC. The full variable domain, rest sourced from reference TRBV7-2 and TRBJ2-1, is GAGVSQSPSNKVTEKGKDVELRCDPISGHTALYWYRQSLGQGLEFLIYFQGNSAPDKSGLPSDRFSAERTGGSVSTLTIQRTQQEDSAVYLCASSLDPFNEQFFGPGTRLTVL.

The table lists this clone with a few counts. This sequence joins TRBV4-1 and TRBJ1-5; no firm D call. The CDR3 extends over 14 amino acids. The ends were cut back, 0 bases at V and 4 bases at J, with 7 bases in the middle. Germline-derived CDR1 and CDR2 are MGHRA and YSYEKL. CDR3 protein: CASSQEGINQPQHF. The CDR3 nucleotides are TGCGCCAGCAGCCAAGAGGGCATAAATCAGCCCCAGCATTTT.

The CDR3 spells CASSLAGTGLREQYF. The DNA for the CDR3 is TGTGCCAGCAGCTTAGCCGGGACTGGGCTGAGGGAGCAGTACTTC. This chain links TRBV7-9 with TRBJ2-7; tentative D call: TRBD2 (6 bases). Germline V gives CDR1 SEHNR, CDR2 FQNEAQ (reference sequence). This CDR3 has 15 residues. V lost 0 bases, J lost 7 bases, and 16 bases lay in between. Together with reference TRBV7-9 and TRBJ2-7, the CDR3 gives the full variable domain: DTGVSQNPRHKITKRGQNVTFRCDPISEHNRLYWYRQTLGQGPEFLTYFQNEAQLEKSRLLSDRFSAERPKGSFSTLEIQRTEQGDSAMYLCASSLAGTGLREQYFGPGTRLTVT.

This chain links TRBV18 with TRBJ1-1; D ambiguous. CDR1 and CDR2 (germline): KGHSH, LQKENI. The length of the CDR3 is 15 residues. The germline V and J ends were trimmed by 1 base and 0 bases, with 9 bases remaining between them. The CDR3 DNA reads as TGTGCCAGCTCACCACTGCCCAGTATGAACACTGAAGCTTTCTTT. Its protein is CASSPLPSMNTEAFF.